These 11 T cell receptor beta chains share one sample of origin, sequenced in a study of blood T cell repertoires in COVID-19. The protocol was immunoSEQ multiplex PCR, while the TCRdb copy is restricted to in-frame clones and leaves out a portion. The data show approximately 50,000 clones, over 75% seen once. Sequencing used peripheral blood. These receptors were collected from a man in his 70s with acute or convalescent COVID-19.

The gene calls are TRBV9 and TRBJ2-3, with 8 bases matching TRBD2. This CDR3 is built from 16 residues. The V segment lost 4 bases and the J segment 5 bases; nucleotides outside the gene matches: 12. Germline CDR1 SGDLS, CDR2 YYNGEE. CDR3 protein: CASSTRPGAGGDTQYF. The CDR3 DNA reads TGTGCCAGCAGCACCCGACCGGGGGCGGGGGGAGATACGCAGTATTTT.

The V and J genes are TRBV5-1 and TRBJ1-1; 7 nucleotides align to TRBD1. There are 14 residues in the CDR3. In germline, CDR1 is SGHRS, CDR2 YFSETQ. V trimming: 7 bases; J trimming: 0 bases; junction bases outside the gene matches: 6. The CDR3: CASDTGTVNTEAFF. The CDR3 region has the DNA TGCGCCAGCGACACCGGGACAGTGAACACTGAAGCTTTCTTT.

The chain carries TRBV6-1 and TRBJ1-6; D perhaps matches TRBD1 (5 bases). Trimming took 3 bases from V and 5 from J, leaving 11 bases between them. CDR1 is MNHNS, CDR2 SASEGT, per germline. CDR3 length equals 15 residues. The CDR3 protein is CASSDMGRDNSPLHF. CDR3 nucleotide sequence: TGTGCCAGCAGTGACATGGGGCGCGATAATTCACCCCTCCACTTT.

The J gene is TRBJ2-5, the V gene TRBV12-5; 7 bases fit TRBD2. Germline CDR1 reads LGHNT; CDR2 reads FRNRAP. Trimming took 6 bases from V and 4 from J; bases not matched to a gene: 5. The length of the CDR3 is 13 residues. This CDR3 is CASGLSGVETQYF. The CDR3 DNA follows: TGTGCTAGTGGCCTAAGCGGGGTAGAGACCCAGTACTTC.

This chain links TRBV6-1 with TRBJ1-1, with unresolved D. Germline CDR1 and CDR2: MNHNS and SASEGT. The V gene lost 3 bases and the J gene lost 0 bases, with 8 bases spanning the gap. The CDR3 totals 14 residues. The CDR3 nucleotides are TGTGCCAGCAGTGATGGGAGGGTGAACACTGAAGCTTTCTTT. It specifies CASSDGRVNTEAFF.

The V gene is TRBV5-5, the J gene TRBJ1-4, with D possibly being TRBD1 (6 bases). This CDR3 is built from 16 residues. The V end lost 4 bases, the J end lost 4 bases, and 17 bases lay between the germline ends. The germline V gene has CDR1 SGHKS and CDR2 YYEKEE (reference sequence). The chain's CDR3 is CASSVLQGRGNEKLFF. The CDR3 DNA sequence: TGTGCCAGCAGCGTCCTACAGGGACGGGGTAATGAAAAACTGTTTTTT.

CDR3 sequence reads: CASSQGPGYSYEQYF. DNA of the CDR3: TGCGCCAGCAGCCAAGGACCGGGATACTCCTACGAGCAGTACTTC. The chain couples TRBV4-1 to TRBJ2-7, with D tentatively TRBD2 (5 bases). The CDR3 runs to 15 residues. The V and J ends lost 1 base and 0 bases respectively, with 10 bases between them. Germline V lookup: CDR1 MGHRA, CDR2 YSYEKL.

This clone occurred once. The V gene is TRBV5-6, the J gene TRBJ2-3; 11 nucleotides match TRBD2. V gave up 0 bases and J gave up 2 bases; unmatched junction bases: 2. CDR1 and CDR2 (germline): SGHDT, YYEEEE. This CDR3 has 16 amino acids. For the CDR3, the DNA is TGTGCCAGCAGCTTGGAACTAGCGGGGGTCACAGATACGCAGTATTTT. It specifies CASSLELAGVTDTQYF.

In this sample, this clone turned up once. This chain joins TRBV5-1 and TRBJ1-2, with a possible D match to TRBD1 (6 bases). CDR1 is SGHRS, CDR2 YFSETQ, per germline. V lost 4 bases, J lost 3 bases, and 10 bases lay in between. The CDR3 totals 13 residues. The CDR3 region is CASSPDSYYGYTF. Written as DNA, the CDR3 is TGCGCCAGCAGCCCGGACAGTTACTATGGCTACACCTTC.

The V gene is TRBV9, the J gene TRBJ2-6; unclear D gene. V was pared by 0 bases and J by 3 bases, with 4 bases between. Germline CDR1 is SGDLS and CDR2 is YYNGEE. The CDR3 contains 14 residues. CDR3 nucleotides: TGTGCCAGCAGCGTAGACGGTGGGGCCAACGTCCTGACTTTC. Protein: CASSVDGGANVLTF.

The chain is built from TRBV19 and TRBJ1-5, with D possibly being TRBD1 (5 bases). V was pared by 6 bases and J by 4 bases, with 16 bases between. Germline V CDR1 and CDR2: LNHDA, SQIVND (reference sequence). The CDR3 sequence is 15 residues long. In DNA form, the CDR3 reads TGTGCCAGTAGCTCCCAGGGCCTGGGAAATCAGCCCCAGCATTTT. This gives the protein CASSSQGLGNQPQHF.